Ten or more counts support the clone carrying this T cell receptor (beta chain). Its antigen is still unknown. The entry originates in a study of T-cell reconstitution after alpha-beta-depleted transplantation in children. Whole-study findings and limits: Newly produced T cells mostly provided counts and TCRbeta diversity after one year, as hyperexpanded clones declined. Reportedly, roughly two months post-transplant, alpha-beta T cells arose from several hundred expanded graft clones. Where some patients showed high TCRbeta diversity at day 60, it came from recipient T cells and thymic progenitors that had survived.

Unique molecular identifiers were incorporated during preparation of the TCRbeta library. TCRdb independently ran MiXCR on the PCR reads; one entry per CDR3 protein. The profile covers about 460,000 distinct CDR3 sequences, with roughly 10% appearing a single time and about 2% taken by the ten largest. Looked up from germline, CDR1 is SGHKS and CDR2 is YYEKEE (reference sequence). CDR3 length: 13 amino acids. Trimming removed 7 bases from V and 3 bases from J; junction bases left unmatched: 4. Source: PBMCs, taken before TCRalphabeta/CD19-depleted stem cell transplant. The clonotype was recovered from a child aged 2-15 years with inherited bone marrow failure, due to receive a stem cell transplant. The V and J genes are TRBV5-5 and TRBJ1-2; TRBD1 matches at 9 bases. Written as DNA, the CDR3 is TGTGCCAGCGAACAGGGGGCCCACTATGGCTACACCTTC. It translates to CASEQGAHYGYTF.